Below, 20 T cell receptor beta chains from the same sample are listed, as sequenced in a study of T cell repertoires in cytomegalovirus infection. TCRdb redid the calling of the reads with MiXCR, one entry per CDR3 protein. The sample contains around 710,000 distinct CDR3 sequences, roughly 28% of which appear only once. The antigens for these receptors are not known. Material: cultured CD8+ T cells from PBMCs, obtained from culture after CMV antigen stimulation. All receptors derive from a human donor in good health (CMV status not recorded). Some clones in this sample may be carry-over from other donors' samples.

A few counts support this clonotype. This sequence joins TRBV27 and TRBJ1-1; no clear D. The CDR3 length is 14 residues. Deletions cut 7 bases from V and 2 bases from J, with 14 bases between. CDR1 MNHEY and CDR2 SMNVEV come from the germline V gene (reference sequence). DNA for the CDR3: TGTGCCAGCAACAAGGCGGGGTTTAACACTGAAGCTTTCTTT. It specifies CASNKAGFNTEAFF.

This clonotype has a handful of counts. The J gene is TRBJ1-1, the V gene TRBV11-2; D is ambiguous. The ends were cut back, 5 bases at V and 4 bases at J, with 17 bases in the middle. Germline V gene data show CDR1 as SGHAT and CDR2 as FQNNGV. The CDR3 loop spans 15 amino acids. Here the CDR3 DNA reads TGTGCCAGCAGCCCCTTTCCGACGGGGAGCACTGAAGCTTTCTTT. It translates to CASSPFPTGSTEAFF.

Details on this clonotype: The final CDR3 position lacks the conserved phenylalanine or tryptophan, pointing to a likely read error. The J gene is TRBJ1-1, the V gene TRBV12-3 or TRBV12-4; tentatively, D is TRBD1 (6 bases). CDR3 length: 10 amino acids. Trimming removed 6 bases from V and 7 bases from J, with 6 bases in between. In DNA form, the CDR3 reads TGTGCCAGCAGGGGACATGAAGCTTTCTAT. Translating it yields CASRGHEAFY.

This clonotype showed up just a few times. CDR3 residues: CASSQQLPTVTNTEAFF. The DNA for the CDR3 is TGCGCCAGCAGCCAACAGTTACCGACTGTAACCAACACTGAAGCTTTCTTT. The genes are TRBV4-3 and TRBJ1-1; D gene ambiguous. V was shortened by 2 bases and J by 2 bases, with 18 bases between the two germline ends. The CDR3 consists of 17 residues. The V gene's germline CDR1 is LGHNA and CDR2 YSLEER.

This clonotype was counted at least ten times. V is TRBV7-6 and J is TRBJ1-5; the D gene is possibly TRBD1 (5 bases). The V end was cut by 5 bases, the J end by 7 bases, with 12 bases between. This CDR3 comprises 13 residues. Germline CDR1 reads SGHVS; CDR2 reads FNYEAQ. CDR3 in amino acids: CASSPRGEQPQHF. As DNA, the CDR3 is TGTGCCAGCAGCCCCCGGGGGGAACAGCCCCAGCATTTT.

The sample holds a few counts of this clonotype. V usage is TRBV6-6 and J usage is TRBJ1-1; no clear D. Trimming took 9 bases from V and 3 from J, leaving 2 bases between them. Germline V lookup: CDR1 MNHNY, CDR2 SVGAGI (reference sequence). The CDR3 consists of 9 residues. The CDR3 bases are TGTGCCAGTCACACTGAAGCTTTCTTT. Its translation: CASHTEAFF.

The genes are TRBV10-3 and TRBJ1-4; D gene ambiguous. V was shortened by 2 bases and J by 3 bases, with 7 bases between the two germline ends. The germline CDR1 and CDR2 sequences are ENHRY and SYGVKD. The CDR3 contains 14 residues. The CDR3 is CAISEVASNEKLFF. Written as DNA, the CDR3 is TGTGCCATCAGTGAGGTGGCATCTAATGAAAAACTGTTTTTT.

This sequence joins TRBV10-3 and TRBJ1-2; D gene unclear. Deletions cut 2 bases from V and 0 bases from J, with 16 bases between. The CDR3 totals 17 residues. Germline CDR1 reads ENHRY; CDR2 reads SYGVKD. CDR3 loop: CAISETLVHRPNYGYTF. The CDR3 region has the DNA TGTGCCATCAGTGAGACCCTGGTGCACCGGCCTAACTATGGCTACACCTTC.

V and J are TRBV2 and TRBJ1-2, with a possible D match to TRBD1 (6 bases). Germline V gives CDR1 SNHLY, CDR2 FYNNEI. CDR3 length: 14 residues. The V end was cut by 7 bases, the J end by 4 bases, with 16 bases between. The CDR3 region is CASIPRGLVYGYTF. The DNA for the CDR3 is TGTGCCAGCATCCCGCGGGGGCTAGTCTATGGCTACACCTTC.

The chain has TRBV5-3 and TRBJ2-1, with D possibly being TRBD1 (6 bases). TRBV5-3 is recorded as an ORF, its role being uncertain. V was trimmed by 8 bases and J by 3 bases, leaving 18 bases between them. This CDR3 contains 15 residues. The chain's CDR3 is CASITGNTIYNEQFF. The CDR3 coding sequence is TGTGCCAGCATCACAGGGAATACGATCTACAATGAGCAGTTCTTC.

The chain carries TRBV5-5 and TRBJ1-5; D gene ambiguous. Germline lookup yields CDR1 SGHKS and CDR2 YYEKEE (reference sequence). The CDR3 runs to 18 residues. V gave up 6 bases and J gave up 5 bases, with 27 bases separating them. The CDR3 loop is CASNAQLGPLHGDQPQHF. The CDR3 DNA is TGTGCCAGCAACGCGCAATTAGGCCCTTTACATGGGGATCAGCCCCAGCATTTT.

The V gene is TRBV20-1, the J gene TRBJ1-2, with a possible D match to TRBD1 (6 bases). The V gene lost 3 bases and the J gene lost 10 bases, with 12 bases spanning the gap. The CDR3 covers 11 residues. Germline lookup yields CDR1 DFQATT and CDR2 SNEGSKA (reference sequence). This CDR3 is CSARAEGVYTF. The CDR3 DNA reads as TGCAGTGCTAGGGCGGAGGGGGTCTACACCTTC.

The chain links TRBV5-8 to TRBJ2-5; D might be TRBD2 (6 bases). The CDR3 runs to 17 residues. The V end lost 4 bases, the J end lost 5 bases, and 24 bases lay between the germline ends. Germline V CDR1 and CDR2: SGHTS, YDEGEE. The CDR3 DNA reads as TGTGCCAGCAGCCCTCAAGGAGCGGGTGACCTCTTTGAGACCCAGTACTTC. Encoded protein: CASSPQGAGDLFETQYF.

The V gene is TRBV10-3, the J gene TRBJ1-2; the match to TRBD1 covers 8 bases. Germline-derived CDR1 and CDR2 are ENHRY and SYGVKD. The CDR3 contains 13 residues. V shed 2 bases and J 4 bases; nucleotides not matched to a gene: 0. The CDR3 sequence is CAISEGQGYGYTF. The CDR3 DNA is TGTGCCATCAGTGAGGGACAGGGCTATGGCTACACCTTC.

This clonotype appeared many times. Written as DNA, the CDR3 is TGTGCCAGCAGCCAAGGGGATGGGGGCAGGGCGAACACTGAAGCTTTCTTT. Translation: CASSQGDGGRANTEAFF. V and J are TRBV7-9 and TRBJ1-1, with a possible D match to TRBD1 (6 bases). Trimming shortened V by 5 bases and J by 1 base, and 20 bases separated the two germline ends. This CDR3 is built from 17 residues. Germline CDR1 reads SEHNR; CDR2 reads FQNEAQ (reference sequence).

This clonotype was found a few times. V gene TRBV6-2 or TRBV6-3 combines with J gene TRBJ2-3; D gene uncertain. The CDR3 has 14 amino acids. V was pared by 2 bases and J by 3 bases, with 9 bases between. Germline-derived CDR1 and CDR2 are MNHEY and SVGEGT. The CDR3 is CASSYPGTTDTQYF. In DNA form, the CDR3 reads TGTGCCAGCAGTTACCCCGGAACAACAGATACGCAGTATTTT.

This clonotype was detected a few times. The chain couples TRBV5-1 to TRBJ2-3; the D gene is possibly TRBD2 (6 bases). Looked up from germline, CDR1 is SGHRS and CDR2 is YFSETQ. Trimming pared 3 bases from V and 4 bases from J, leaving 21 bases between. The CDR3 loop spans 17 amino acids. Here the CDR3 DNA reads TGCGCCAGCAGCTCTCGGGACTCCACGATCCCTTCAGATACGCAGTATTTT. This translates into CASSSRDSTIPSDTQYF.

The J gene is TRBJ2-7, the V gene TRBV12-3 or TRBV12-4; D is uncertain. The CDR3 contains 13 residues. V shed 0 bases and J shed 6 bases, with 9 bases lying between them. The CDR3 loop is CASSLAGRFEQYF. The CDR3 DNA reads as TGTGCCAGCAGTTTAGCAGGCAGGTTCGAGCAGTACTTC.

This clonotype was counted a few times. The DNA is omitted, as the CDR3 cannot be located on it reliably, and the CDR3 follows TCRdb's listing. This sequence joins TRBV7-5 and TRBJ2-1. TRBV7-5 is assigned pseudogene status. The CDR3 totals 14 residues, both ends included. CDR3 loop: CISVPEALENEQFF.

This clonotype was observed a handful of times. CDR3 protein: CASSLSSFVETQYF. As DNA, the CDR3 is TGTGCCAGCAGCTTGTCCTCGTTTGTGGAGACCCAGTACTTC. V and J are TRBV7-9 and TRBJ2-5; D call uncertain. Per the germline V gene, CDR1 is SEHNR and CDR2 is FQNEAQ (reference sequence). Trimming took 3 bases from V and 5 from J, leaving 13 bases between them. The CDR3 has 14 amino acids.